This T cell receptor beta chain was identified during a study of memory CD4+ T cells and cytomegalovirus serostatus. Study-level background: Healthy Belgian adult donors included about nine CMV-positive and fewer than 25 CMV-negative people. Study observations and caveats: Of 150 to 200 reported CMV TCRbeta sequences, roughly 70 were found in memory CD4+ repertoires.

Concerning this clone itself: Its antigen is not known.

Single viable CD3+CD4+CD8-CD45RO+ cells were sorted as the memory CD4+ T cells. Generated by immunoSEQ multiplex PCR, the TCRdb table keeps only in-frame clones and is missing some. This sample yields some 48,000 clones, of which just under 80% are seen a single time; 0.7% to 0.8% belongs to the top ten. J lost 2 bases, V lost 0 bases, and 8 bases had no gene match. The CDR3 spans 18 residues. Per germline, CDR1 LNHDA and CDR2 SQIVND (reference sequence). The receptor comes from an adult in good health and CMV-seronegative. This sequence joins TRBV19 and TRBJ2-4, with TRBD2 identical over 9 bases. Sequencing input: memory CD4+ T cells from blood. Written as DNA, the CDR3 is TGTGCCAGTAGTATAGATCCGGGGAGCGGGGGGACCAAAAACATTCAGTACTTC. Translating gives CASSIDPGSGGTKNIQYF.